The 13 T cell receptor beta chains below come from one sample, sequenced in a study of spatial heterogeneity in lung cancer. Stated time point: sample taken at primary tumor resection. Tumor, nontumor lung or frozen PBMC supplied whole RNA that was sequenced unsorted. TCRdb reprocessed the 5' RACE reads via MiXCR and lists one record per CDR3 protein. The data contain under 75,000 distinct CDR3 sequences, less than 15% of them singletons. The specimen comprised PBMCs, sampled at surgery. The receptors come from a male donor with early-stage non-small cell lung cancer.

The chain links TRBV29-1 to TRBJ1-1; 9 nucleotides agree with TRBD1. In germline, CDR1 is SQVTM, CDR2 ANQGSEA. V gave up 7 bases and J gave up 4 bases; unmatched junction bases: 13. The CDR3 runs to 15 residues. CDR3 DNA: TGCAGCGCGATTTCACAGGGGGCGGGAGGCACTGAAGCTTTCTTT. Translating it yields CSAISQGAGGTEAFF.

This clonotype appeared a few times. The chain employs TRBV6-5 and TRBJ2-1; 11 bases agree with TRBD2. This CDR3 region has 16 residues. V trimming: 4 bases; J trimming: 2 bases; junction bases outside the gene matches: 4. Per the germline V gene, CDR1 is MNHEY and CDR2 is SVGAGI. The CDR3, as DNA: TGTGCCAGCAGTTCCTTAGCGGGAGGGCCCTACAATGAGCAGTTCTTC. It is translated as CASSSLAGGPYNEQFF.

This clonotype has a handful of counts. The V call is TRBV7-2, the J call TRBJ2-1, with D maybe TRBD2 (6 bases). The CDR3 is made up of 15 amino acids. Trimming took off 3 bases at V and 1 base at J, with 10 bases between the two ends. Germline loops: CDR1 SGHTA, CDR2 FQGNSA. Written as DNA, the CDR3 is TGTGCCAGCAGCTTGACTAGACCTTCCTACAATGAGCAGTTCTTC. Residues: CASSLTRPSYNEQFF.

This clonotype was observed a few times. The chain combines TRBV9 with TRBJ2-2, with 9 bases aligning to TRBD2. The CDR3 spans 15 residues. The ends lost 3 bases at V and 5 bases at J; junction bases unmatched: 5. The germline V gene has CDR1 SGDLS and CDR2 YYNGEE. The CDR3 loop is CASSGLSGGTGELFF. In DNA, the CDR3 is TGTGCCAGCAGCGGACTTAGCGGGGGAACCGGGGAGCTGTTTTTT.

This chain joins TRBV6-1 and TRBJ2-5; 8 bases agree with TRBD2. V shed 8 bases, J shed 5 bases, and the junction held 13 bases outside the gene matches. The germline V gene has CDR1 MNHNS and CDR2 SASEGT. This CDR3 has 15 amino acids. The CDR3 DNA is TGTGCCAGCGCGGCCGGGAGGGCCGAGAGGGAGACCCAGTACTTC. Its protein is CASAAGRAERETQYF.

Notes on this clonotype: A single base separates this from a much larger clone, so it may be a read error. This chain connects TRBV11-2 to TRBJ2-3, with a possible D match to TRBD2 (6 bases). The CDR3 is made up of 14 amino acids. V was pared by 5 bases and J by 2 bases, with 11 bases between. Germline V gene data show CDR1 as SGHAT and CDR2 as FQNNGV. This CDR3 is CASSERDFTDTQYF. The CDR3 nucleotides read TGTGCCAGCAGCGAAAGGGACTTCACAGATACGCAGTATTTT.

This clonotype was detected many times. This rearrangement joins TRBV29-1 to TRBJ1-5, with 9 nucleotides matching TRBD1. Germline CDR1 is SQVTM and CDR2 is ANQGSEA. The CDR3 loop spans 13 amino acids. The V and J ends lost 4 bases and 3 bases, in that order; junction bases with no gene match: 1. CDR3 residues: CSVGQGVNQPQHF. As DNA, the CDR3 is TGCAGCGTTGGACAGGGGGTCAATCAGCCCCAGCATTTT.

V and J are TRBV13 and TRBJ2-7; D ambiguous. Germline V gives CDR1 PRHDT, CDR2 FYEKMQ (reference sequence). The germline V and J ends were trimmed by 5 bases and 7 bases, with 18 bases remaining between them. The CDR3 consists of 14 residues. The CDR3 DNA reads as TGTGCCAGCAGCCAAGATCTAGAGACTGGAGAGCAGTACTTC. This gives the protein CASSQDLETGEQYF.

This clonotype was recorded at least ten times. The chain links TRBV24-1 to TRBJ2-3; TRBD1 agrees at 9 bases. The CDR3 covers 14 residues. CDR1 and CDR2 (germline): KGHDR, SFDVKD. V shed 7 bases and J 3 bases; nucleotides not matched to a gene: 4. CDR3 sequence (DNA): TGTGCCACCAGCCGGACAGGGGATACAGATACGCAGTATTTT. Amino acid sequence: CATSRTGDTDTQYF.

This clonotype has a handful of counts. CDR3 DNA: TGTGCCAGCAGCCAAGGACCCAGCTCCTACGAGCAGTACTTC. The encoded protein is CASSQGPSSYEQYF. The rearrangement uses TRBV3-1 and TRBJ2-7; D not resolved. The CDR3 has 14 residues. Trimming left V 1 base short and J 0 bases short, with 7 bases between. Per germline, CDR1 LGHDT and CDR2 YNNKEL (reference sequence).

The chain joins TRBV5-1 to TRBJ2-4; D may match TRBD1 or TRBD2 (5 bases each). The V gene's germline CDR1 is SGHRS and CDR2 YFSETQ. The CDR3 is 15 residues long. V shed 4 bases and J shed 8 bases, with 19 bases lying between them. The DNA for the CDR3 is TGCGCCAGCAGCCCCGGGGACCCCTTGGTTGACATTCAGTACTTC. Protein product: CASSPGDPLVDIQYF.

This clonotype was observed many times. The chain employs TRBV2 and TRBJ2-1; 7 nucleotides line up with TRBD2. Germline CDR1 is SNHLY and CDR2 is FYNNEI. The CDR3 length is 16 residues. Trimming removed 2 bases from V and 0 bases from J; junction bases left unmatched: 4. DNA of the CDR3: TGTGCCAGCAGTGAATGGGGCGGGAGCTCCTACAATGAGCAGTTCTTC. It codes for CASSEWGGSSYNEQFF.

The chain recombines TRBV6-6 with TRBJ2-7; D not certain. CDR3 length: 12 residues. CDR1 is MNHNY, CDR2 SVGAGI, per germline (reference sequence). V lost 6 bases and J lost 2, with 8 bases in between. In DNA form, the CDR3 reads TGTGCCAGCAGCATGGACGCCTACGAGCAGTACTTC. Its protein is CASSMDAYEQYF.